These T cell receptor beta chains were read from a single sample in a study of blood T cells in healthy people across ages. TCRdb itself ran the 5' RACE reads through MiXCR, one entry per CDR3 protein. This table has fewer than 950,000 distinct CDR3 sequences, roughly 53% appearing once. Sequencing was carried out using blood. The receptor source for this set is a man aged 80 or over in good health. The CDR3 runs from the conserved cysteine through the conserved F or W. Fields, in order: D gene, CDR3 length, J gene, V gene, clone size, CDR3 DNA, CDR3 protein. The D gene is left open where the match is weak. Clone size appears in some rows only: once, few, many, or a class for an expanded clone.

>TRBD1|17|TRBJ1-5|TRBV20-1|once
TGCAGTGCTAGGAGTGCCGGGACAGGCCAGTTGTTTTGGCCCCAGCATTTT
CSARSAGTGQLFWPQHF
>TRBD2|15|TRBJ2-7|TRBV5-1|.
TGCGCCAGCAGCGTTGGGCTAGCGGGGCCCTACGAGCAGTACTTC
CASSVGLAGPYEQYF
>.|15|TRBJ1-5|TRBV20-1|.
TGCAGTGCTGCCTTTAGCAGGGACTTCAATCAGCCCCAGCATTTT
CSAAFSRDFNQPQHF
>TRBD1|16|TRBJ1-2|TRBV5-1|.
TGCGCCAGCAGCCCGACGCTGGGACAGGGGAACTATGGCTACACCTTC
CASSPTLGQGNYGYTF
>.|17|TRBJ2-4|TRBV12-3/TRBV12-4|.
TGTGCCAGCAGCCCTAGCGGAGGGGGCCTGGCCAAAAACATTCAGTACTTC
CASSPSGGGLAKNIQYF
>TRBD1|16|TRBJ1-5|TRBV6-1|once
TGTGCCAGCAGTGCAATGGACAGGGGACGAGGGCAGCCCCAGCATTTT
CASSAMDRGRGQPQHF
>.|16|TRBJ2-7|TRBV2|.
TGTGCCAGCAAGACGCGGGACACCCTCAAAAGGGACGAGCAGTACTTC
CASKTRDTLKRDEQYF
>TRBD1|14|TRBJ2-6|TRBV20-1|few
TGCAGTGCTGGGACAGGGTCTGGGGCCAACGTCCTGACTTTC
CSAGTGSGANVLTF
>TRBD1|16|TRBJ2-5|TRBV6-2/TRBV6-3|.
TGTGCCAGCAGTTACGAACAGGGGGCGGTTACAGAGACCCAGTACTTC
CASSYEQGAVTETQYF
>.|11|TRBJ1-1|TRBV20-1|.
TGCAGTGCTAGGAGCCCCCCGGCAGCTTTCTTT
CSARSPPAAFF
>.|14|TRBJ2-3|TRBV25-1|.
TGTGCCAGCAGTTCAACTCTAAACACAGATACGCAGTATTTT
CASSSTLNTDTQYF
>TRBD1|14|TRBJ2-7|TRBV10-3|.
TGTGCCATCAGTACCGGACAGGGCGCGGAGGAGCAGTACTTC
CAISTGQGAEEQYF
>TRBD2|16|TRBJ2-1|TRBV3-1|.
TGTGCCAGCAGCCAATCGGGCGGGAGCCCCTACAATGAGCAGTTCTTC
CASSQSGGSPYNEQFF
>.|15|TRBJ2-7|TRBV6-6|.
TGTGCCAGCCGCGTCGGCCAGCGGATTGGCTACGAGCAGTACTTC
CASRVGQRIGYEQYF